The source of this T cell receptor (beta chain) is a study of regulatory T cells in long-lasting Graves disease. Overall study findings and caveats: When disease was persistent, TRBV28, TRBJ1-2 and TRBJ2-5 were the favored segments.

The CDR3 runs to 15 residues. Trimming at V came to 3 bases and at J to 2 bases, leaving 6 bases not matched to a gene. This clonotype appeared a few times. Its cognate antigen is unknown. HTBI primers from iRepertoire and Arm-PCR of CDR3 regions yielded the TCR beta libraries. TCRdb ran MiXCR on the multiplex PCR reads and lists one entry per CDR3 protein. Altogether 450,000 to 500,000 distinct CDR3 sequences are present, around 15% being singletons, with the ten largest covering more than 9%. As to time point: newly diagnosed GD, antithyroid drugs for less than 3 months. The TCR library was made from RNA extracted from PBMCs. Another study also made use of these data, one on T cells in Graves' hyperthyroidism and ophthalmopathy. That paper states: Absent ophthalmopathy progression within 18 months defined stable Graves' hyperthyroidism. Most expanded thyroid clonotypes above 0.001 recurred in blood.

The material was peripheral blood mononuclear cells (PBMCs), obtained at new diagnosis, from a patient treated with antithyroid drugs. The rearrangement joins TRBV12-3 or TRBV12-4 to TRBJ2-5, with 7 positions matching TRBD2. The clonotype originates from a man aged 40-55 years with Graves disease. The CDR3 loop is CASSFGGIPQETQYF. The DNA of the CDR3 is TGTGCCAGCAGTTTCGGGGGGATACCACAAGAGACCCAGTACTTC.